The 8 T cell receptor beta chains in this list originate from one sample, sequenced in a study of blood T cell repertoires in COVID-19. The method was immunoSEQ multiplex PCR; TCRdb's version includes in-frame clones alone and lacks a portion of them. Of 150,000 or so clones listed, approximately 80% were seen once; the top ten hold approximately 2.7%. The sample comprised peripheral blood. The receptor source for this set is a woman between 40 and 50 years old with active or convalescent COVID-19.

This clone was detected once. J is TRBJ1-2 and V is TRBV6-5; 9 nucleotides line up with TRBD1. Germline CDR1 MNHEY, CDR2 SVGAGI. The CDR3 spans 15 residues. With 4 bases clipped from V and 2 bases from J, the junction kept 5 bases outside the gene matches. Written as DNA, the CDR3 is TGTGCCAGCAGTTTTGACACAGGGGGCAACTATGGCTACACCTTC. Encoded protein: CASSFDTGGNYGYTF.

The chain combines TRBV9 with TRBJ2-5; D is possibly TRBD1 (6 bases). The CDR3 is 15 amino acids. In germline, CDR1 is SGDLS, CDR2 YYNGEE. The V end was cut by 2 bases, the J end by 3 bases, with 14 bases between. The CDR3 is CASSVGAWAKETQYF. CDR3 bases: TGTGCCAGCAGCGTGGGGGCATGGGCGAAAGAGACCCAGTACTTC. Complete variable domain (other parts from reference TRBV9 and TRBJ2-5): DSGVTQTPKHLITATGQRVTLRCSPRSGDLSVYWYQQSLDQGLQFLIQYYNGEERAKGNILERFSAQQFPDLHSELNLSSLELGDSALYFCASSVGAWAKETQYFGPGTRLLVL.

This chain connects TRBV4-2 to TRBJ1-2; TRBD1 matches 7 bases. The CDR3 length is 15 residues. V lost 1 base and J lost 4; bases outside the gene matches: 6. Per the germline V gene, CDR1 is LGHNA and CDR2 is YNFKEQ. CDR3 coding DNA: TGTGCCAGCAGCCAAGGGGGACAGTTAGTCTATGGCTACACCTTC. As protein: CASSQGGQLVYGYTF.

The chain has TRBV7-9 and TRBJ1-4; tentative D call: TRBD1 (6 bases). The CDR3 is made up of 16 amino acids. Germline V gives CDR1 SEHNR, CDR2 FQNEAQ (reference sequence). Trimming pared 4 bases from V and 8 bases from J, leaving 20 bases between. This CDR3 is CASSSPDDRHGEKLFF. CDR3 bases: TGTGCCAGCAGCTCCCCGGACGACAGGCACGGGGAAAAACTGTTTTTT. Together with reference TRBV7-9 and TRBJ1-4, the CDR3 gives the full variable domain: DTGVSQNPRHKITKRGQNVTFRCDPISEHNRLYWYRQTLGQGPEFLTYFQNEAQLEKSRLLSDRFSAERPKGSFSTLEIQRTEQGDSAMYLCASSSPDDRHGEKLFFGSGTQLSVL.

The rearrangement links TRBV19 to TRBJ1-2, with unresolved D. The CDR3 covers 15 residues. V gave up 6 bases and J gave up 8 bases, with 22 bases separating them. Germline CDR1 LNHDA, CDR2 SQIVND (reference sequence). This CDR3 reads CASSGDFLFPQGYTF. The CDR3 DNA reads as TGTGCCAGTAGCGGGGATTTCCTGTTTCCCCAAGGCTACACCTTC.

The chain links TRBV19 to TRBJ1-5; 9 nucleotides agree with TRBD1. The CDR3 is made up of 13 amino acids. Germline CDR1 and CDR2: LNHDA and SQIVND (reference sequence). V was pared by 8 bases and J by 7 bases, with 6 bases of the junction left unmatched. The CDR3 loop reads CASGGQGWQPQHF. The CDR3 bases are TGTGCCAGTGGGGGACAGGGCTGGCAGCCCCAGCATTTT.

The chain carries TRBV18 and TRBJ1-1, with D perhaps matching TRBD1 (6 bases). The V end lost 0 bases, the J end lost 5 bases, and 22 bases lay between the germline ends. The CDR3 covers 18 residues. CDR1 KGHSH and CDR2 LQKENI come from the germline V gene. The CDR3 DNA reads TGTGCCAGCTCACCACCGGTTTTTGGCAGGGGAAGGCGAACTGAAGCTTTCTTT. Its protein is CASSPPVFGRGRRTEAFF. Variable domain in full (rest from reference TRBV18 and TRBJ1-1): NAGVMQNPRHLVRRRGQEARLRCSPMKGHSHVYWYRQLPEEGLKFMVYLQKENIIDESGMPKERFSAEFPKEGPSILRIQQVVRGDSAAYFCASSPPVFGRGRRTEAFFGQGTRLTVV.

CDR3 sequence: CASSYRQGRSGNTIYF. The CDR3 bases are TGTGCCAGCAGTTACCGACAGGGGAGATCTGGAAACACCATATATTTT. The rearrangement joins TRBV6-6 to TRBJ1-3, with TRBD1 identical over 8 bases. The CDR3 loop spans 16 amino acids. V was clipped by 2 bases and J by 1 base; unmatched bases: 4. Germline lookup yields CDR1 MNHNY and CDR2 SVGAGI (reference sequence).